A selection of T cell receptor beta chains follows, all from one sample in a study of blood T cell repertoires in COVID-19. Sequencing was performed with immunoSEQ multiplex PCR; in TCRdb, only in-frame clones are kept and a portion is missing. The sample holds 270,000 or so clones, around 81% seen once. Sequencing was carried out using peripheral blood. The receptors come from a woman in her sixties with active or convalescent COVID-19. Each CDR3 is given with its conserved first and last residue. The D gene is left open where the match is weak. The size entry is marked missing in some rows and otherwise reads once, few, many or a size class.

>-|-|TRBV7-9|TRBJ1-2
CASSLAGGIHGYTF
TGTGCCAGCAGCTTAGCCGGAGGGATTCATGGCTACACCTTC
>-|many|TRBV11-2|TRBJ2-7
CASSPQGSLGEQYF
TGTGCCAGCAGCCCCCAGGGTAGCTTGGGCGAGCAGTACTTC
>-|-|TRBV23-1|TRBJ1-1
CASSQFRDGRTEAFF
TGCGCCAGCAGTCAATTTAGGGACGGGAGAACTGAAGCTTTCTTT
>-|few|TRBV12-3/TRBV12-4|TRBJ1-1
CASSFTGYTEAFF
TGTGCCAGCAGTTTCACGGGGTACACTGAAGCTTTCTTT
>-|-|TRBV4-1|TRBJ2-3
CASSQGVAPSTDTQYF
TGCGCCAGCAGCCAGGGCGTTGCACCCAGCACAGATACGCAGTATTTT
>TRBD1|-|TRBV24-1|TRBJ2-2
CATSGVPGTGATGELFF
TGTGCCACCAGTGGTGTACCCGGGACAGGGGCTACCGGGGAGCTGTTTTTT
>-|once|TRBV5-6|TRBJ1-1
CASSLMAPNTEAFF
TGTGCCAGCAGCTTGATGGCCCCGAACACTGAAGCTTTCTTT
>TRBD1|-|TRBV19|TRBJ1-5
CASSTGTGKGQPQHF
TGTGCCAGTAGTACGGGGACAGGGAAGGGTCAGCCCCAGCATTTT
>TRBD1|-|TRBV19|TRBJ1-5
CASSSGQALTQHF
TGTGCCAGTAGTTCGGGACAGGCCCTCACCCAGCATTTT
>-|-|TRBV7-9|TRBJ1-1
CASSSTALNTEAFF
TGTGCCAGCAGCTCGACAGCATTGAACACTGAAGCTTTCTTT
>-|-|TRBV25-1|TRBJ1-4
CASSEEGLLASRLFF
TGTGCCAGCAGTGAGGAAGGCCTACTCGCCAGCAGGCTGTTTTTT
>-|few|TRBV7-2|TRBJ2-3
CASFPSKDTQYF
TGTGCCTCGTTTCCTAGCAAAGATACGCAGTATTTT
>TRBD1|-|TRBV28|TRBJ1-5
CASSLSGGDQPQHF
TGTGCCAGCAGTTTATCAGGGGGCGATCAGCCCCAGCATTTT
>TRBD1|-|TRBV10-1|TRBJ2-3
CASSQPGQGPDTQYF
TGCGCCAGCAGTCAACCGGGACAGGGGCCAGATACGCAGTATTTT
>-|-|TRBV6-1|TRBJ1-2
CASSEVAMQGNGYTF
TGTGCCAGCAGTGAAGTCGCGATGCAGGGGAATGGCTACACCTTC
>-|-|TRBV27|TRBJ1-1
CASSLSVLDLGPNTEAFF
TGTGCCAGCAGTTTATCGGTCCTTGACTTGGGGCCGAACACTGAAGCTTTCTTT
>-|-|TRBV4-3|TRBJ1-1
CASSQDRWTEAFF
TGCGCCAGCAGCCAAGATCGGTGGACTGAAGCTTTCTTT
>TRBD1|medium-sized|TRBV7-8|TRBJ2-7
CASSLGRGQGEQYF
TGTGCCAGCAGCTTAGGTCGGGGACAGGGCGAGCAGTACTTC
>-|once|TRBV12-3/TRBV12-4|TRBJ1-5
CASSFTDNQPQHF
TGTGCCAGCAGTTTTACAGACAATCAGCCCCAGCATTTT
>TRBD1|-|TRBV29-1|TRBJ1-1
CSVDRGRTEAFF
TGCAGCGTTGACAGGGGGCGCACTGAAGCTTTCTTT
>-|-|TRBV5-6|TRBJ1-2
CASSLDRRNYGYTF
TGTGCCAGCAGCTTGGATCGCAGAAACTATGGCTACACCTTC
>-|-|TRBV28|TRBJ2-3
CASSLGIEGTQYF
TGTGCCAGCAGCCTCGGGATCGAAGGTACGCAGTATTTT
>-|-|TRBV5-6|TRBJ1-2
CASSLDRDHGYTF
TGTGCCAGCAGCTTGGACAGGGACCATGGCTACACCTTC
>TRBD2|once|TRBV5-6|TRBJ2-5
CASSPSGGAPETQYF
TGTGCCAGCAGCCCTAGCGGGGGGGCCCCAGAGACCCAGTACTTC
>-|-|TRBV7-2|TRBJ2-2
CASARAGNTGELFF
TGTGCCAGCGCCCGGGCGGGGAACACCGGGGAGCTGTTTTTT
>TRBD2|-|TRBV4-2|TRBJ2-5
CASSPTTSGLQETQYF
TGTGCCAGCAGCCCGACTACTAGCGGGCTACAAGAGACCCAGTACTTC
>-|-|TRBV9|TRBJ1-2
CASSVAVGAYGYTF
TGTGCCAGCAGCGTAGCAGTCGGAGCCTATGGCTACACCTTC
>-|few|TRBV7-2|TRBJ2-2
CASSLNRGNTGELFF
TGTGCCAGCAGCTTAAATCGGGGGAACACCGGGGAGCTGTTTTTT
>TRBD1|-|TRBV7-6|TRBJ2-7
CASSPYRGYEQYF
TGTGCCAGCAGCCCGTACAGGGGTTACGAGCAGTACTTC
>TRBD1|-|TRBV5-1|TRBJ2-5
CASSSGTGVEETQYF
TGCGCCAGCAGCTCCGGGACAGGAGTGGAAGAGACCCAGTACTTC
>-|-|TRBV6-5|TRBJ1-2
CASSPAPKRNGYTF
TGTGCCAGCAGCCCGGCCCCAAAGAGGAATGGCTACACCTTC
>-|-|TRBV7-3|TRBJ1-6
CASSLIEPTPLHF
TGTGCCAGCAGCTTAATAGAGCCCACACCCCTCCACTTT
>-|-|TRBV21-1|TRBJ2-7
CASSKDGRNSYEQYF
TGTGCCAGCAGCAAAGATGGCAGAAACTCCTACGAGCAGTACTTC
>-|-|TRBV7-6|TRBJ1-1
CASSPLDGGEAFF
TGTGCCAGCAGCCCTCTCGACGGGGGTGAAGCTTTCTTT
>-|-|TRBV11-3|TRBJ1-3
CASSLGVSDGNTIYF
TGTGCCAGCAGCTTAGGCGTCTCCGATGGAAACACCATATATTTT
>TRBD1|-|TRBV5-1|TRBJ2-7
CASSLMGRDRGHEQYF
TGCGCCAGCAGCTTGATGGGGCGGGACAGGGGCCACGAGCAGTACTTC
>-|-|TRBV7-2|TRBJ1-5
CASSFSGLRVRDSNQPQHF
TGTGCCAGCAGCTTCTCGGGACTAAGGGTGCGCGATAGCAATCAGCCCCAGCATTTT
>-|-|TRBV25-1|TRBJ2-2
CASIAGVPNTGELFF
TGTGCCAGCATCGCCGGGGTTCCGAACACCGGGGAGCTGTTTTTT
>-|-|TRBV10-3|TRBJ2-3
CAITPSETDTQYF
TGTGCCATCACCCCCTCTGAGACAGATACGCAGTATTTT
>TRBD1|-|TRBV5-1|TRBJ2-7
CASSWTGGPYEQYF
TGCGCCAGCAGCTGGACAGGGGGCCCCTACGAGCAGTACTTC
>TRBD1|-|TRBV10-3|TRBJ1-1
CAISVQGGNTEAFF
TGTGCCATCAGTGTACAGGGGGGGAACACTGAAGCTTTCTTT
>TRBD2|-|TRBV18|TRBJ2-1
CASSPPGGGYNEQFF
TGTGCCAGCTCACCACCTGGCGGGGGGTACAATGAGCAGTTCTTC
>-|-|TRBV4-3|TRBJ2-3
CASSQGTGRGTDTQYF
TGCGCCAGCAGCCAAGGTACGGGGAGAGGCACAGATACGCAGTATTTT
>TRBD1|-|TRBV7-8|TRBJ1-6
CASRTGTGGSPLHF
TGTGCCAGCAGAACCGGGACAGGGGGTTCACCCCTCCACTTT
>-|-|TRBV7-9|TRBJ1-6
CASSQDRTTYNSPLHF
TGTGCCAGCAGCCAAGACAGGACAACATATAATTCACCCCTCCACTTT
>-|-|TRBV4-1|TRBJ1-4
CASSHSQGIGEKLFF
TGCGCCAGCAGCCATTCCCAGGGGATTGGTGAAAAACTGTTTTTT
>-|-|TRBV5-6|TRBJ1-6
CASSRWASTPNSPLHF
TGTGCCAGCAGCCGCTGGGCGTCCACTCCCAATTCACCCCTCCACTTT
>TRBD1|-|TRBV10-3|TRBJ1-6
CAINRGDSPLHF
TGTGCCATCAACAGGGGTGATTCACCCCTCCACTTT
>-|-|TRBV9|TRBJ1-4
CASSVVEWEKLFF
TGTGCCAGCAGCGTAGTAGAATGGGAAAAACTGTTTTTT